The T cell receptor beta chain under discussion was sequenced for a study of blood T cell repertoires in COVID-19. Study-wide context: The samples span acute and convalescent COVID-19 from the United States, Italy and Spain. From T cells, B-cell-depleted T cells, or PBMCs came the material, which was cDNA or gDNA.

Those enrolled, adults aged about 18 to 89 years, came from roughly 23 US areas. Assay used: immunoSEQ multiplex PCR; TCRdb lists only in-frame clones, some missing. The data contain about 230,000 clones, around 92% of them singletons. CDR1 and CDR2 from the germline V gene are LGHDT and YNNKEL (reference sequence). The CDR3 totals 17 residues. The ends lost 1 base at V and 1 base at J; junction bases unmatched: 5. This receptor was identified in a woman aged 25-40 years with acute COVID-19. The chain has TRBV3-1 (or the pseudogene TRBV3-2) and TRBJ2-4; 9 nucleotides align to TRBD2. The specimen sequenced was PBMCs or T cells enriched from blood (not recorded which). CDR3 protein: CASSQALSGGAKNIQYF. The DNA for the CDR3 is TGTGCCAGCAGCCAAGCCTTAAGCGGGGGGGCCAAAAACATTCAGTACTTC.